Reported below is one T cell receptor (beta chain). Its antigen remains unidentified. There are no base qualities to consult, and no much larger clone falls within one base. TCR cDNA was synthesized by 5'RACE template switching, which introduced a universal primer site and unique molecular identifiers. cDNA synthesis was primed from both the TCR alpha and TCR beta constant segments. Library amplification used two PCR steps, and the second PCR step added sample barcodes and sequencing adapters. Sequencing of libraries was done on Illumina HiSeq 2500 (2x100 bp) or NovaSeq (2x150 bp). Per the source publication's procedure: Reads were demultiplexed and collapsed into UMI consensus sequences with MIGEC, and V(D)J alignment was performed with MiXCR. Vaccine-responding clonotypes were identified with edgeR using replicate PBMC samples, with FDR below 0.01 and a log2 fold change above 5 up to day 15 being required. Bulk clonotypes were assigned CD4 or CD8 identity according to which sequenced CD4 or CD8 repertoire held them at higher abundance. The public reads were reprocessed in TCRdb via fastp at Q25 and MiXCR, keeping in-frame beta chains. Under each unique CDR3 protein, matching rows form one entry showing the most common genes and DNA. The V and J calls were not made by the authors but by TCRdb's processing. For this sample there are 510,000 or so distinct CDR3 sequences; 15% to 20% appear just once. The top ten clonotypes cover around 15% of the sample.

From a lookup of the germline V gene, CDR1 and CDR2 are SNHLY and FYNNEI. Inclusive of the bounding cysteine and phenylalanine, the CDR3 is 15 residues long. Just CDR3 DNA is preserved here, 45 bases in frame from base 1. Trimming takes 6 bases off V and 3 bases off J; junction bases not matched to a gene: 7. The sample comes from a study of T cells after yellow fever vaccination (dated by TCRdb to between 2017 and 2020). About the study as a whole: Libraries from fractions with low cell numbers were prepared with the SMART-Seq v4 Ultra Low Input RNA kit. To follow T-cell clones before and after both primary and booster YFV17D yellow fever vaccination, bulk TCR alpha and beta repertoires underwent longitudinal sequencing. Two healthy male donors, one aged 18 to 29 and one aged 30 to 40 years, made up the cohort. Bulk PBMC replicates and cell subsets were isolated from blood drawn at multiple timepoints before and after both primary and secondary immunization. The full study reports these points: The secondary T-cell response was found to be weaker but faster than the primary response, with a peak reached on day 5 rather than on day 15. Only a couple of donors were included in the study, so the extent to which the findings can be generalized is limited. Because abundant contaminating clonotypes from the bulk population could be contained in FACS-sorted repertoires, computational filtering was required. A small share of clonotypes was detected in both CD4 and CD8 compartments, with the overlap likely arising from convergent recombination. Most clones expanded after primary vaccination were re-detected after the booster (around 96% of CD4 and approximately 88% of CD8), suggesting broad memory maintenance.

The treatment or condition tag for this specimen amounts to: live attenuated yellow fever vaccine strain. At each blood-draw timepoint, two biological replicates of bulk PBMCs were collected. A standard Ficoll-Paque protocol was used to isolate PBMCs from peripheral blood. TriZol was used to extract RNA from bulk PBMCs, CD4 and CD8 fractions, and dextramer-positive and dextramer-negative fractions. This receptor was identified in a man younger than 40 who received the YFV17D yellow fever vaccine. The sample was PBMCs, taken 15 days after the yellow fever booster vaccination. Rearrangement joined TRBV2 to TRBJ2-3, and 9 junctional nucleotides match TRBD1. The nucleotide sequence is given as TGTGCCAGCAGATCTGGGACAGGGCAGACAGATACGCAGTATTTT. This gives the protein CASRSGTGQTDTQYF.